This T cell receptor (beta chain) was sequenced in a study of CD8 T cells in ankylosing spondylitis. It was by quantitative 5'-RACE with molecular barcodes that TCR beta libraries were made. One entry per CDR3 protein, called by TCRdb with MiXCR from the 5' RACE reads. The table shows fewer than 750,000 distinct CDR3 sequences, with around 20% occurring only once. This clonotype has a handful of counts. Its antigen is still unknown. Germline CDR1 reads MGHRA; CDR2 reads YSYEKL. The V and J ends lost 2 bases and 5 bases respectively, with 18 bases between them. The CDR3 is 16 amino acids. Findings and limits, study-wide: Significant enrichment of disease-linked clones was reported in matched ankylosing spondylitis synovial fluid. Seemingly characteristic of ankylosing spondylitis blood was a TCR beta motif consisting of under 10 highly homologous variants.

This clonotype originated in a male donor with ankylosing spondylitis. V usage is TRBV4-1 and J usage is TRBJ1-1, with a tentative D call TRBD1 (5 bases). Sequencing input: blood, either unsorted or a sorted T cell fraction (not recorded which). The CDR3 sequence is CASSQPWAGSGTEAFF. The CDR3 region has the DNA TGCGCCAGCAGCCAACCTTGGGCAGGGTCGGGTACTGAAGCTTTCTTT.